This T cell receptor beta chain originates from a study of blood T cells in healthy people across ages. Whole-study results and caveats: When set beside aged donors, long-lived donors presented more naive CD4+ cells and higher diversity.

The CDR3 spans 15 residues. Trimming cost V 5 bases and J 3 bases, with 13 bases left between them. The germline CDR1 and CDR2 sequences are MNHNY and SVGAGI (reference sequence). This clonotype was counted only a few times. The target antigen is unknown. Samples each had at least 5 micrograms of total RNA extracted. For the second PCR, which ran for about 6 to 11 cycles, a sample-barcoded 5' primer and a J-beta primer mix were used. Via MiXCR, TCRdb re-called the 5' RACE reads, giving one row per CDR3 protein. The table shows more than 650,000 distinct CDR3 sequences, with 22% occurring only once. The rearrangement links TRBV6-6 to TRBJ2-2, with a weak D call TRBD1 (6 bases). The clonotype was recovered from a man in his 70s in good health. Source material: blood. DNA of the CDR3: TGTGCCAGCAGTCCATACAGGGTAGACACCGGGGAGCTGTTTTTT. Amino acid sequence: CASSPYRVDTGELFF.